What follows is one T cell receptor beta chain and its context. Its antigen is currently unknown. Unique molecular identifiers were used to barcode this TCRbeta library. TCRdb independently ran MiXCR on the PCR reads; one entry per CDR3 protein. The table records fewer than 500,000 distinct CDR3 sequences, over 40% of them present only once. This record belongs to a study of T-cell reconstitution after alpha-beta-depleted transplantation in children. The study's findings and limits: The origin of alpha-beta T cells about two months after transplant was reportedly several hundred expanded graft clones. Hyperexpanded clones declined; after one year, newly produced T cells mostly supplied diversity.

The sequencing used PBMCs, collected before TCRalphabeta/CD19-depleted stem cell transplant. The clonotype originates from a girl aged 2-15 years with aplastic anemia, due to receive a stem cell transplant.

CDR3 in amino acids: CASRERDYHNEQFF. CDR3 nucleotide sequence: TGTGCCAGCAGAGAGCGGGATTATCACAATGAGCAGTTCTTC. V usage is TRBV6-1 and J usage is TRBJ2-1, with 7 bases lining up with TRBD2. The V gene end was trimmed by 6 bases and the J gene end by 5 bases; junction bases not matched to a gene: 7. CDR3 length: 14 residues. Germline assignment: CDR1 MNHNS and CDR2 SASEGT.